This T cell receptor beta chain was retrieved from a study of cytomegalovirus exposure and HLA in healthy donors. General study findings and limits: For cytomegalovirus status, the classifier reportedly gave diagnoses with high specificity and sensitivity.

As concerns this clone: The target antigen is unknown.

Researchers ran the PCR with 60 Vbeta and 13 Jbeta primers. Here immunoSEQ multiplex PCR was the method, and the copy in TCRdb shows in-frame clones only, minus some. Here the sample spans under 200,000 clones, roughly 85% being singletons. Germline lookup yields CDR1 LNHDA and CDR2 SQIVND (reference sequence). Trimming pared 11 bases from V and 3 bases from J, leaving 13 bases between. CDR3 size: 12 residues. This chain joins TRBV19 and TRBJ1-2; perhaps TRBD1 as D (5 bases). Sequenced sample: PBMCs. This clonotype originated in a man aged 35 to 55 in good health and CMV-seronegative. CDR3 nucleotide sequence: TGTGCCGGGAGGGACCGCCACTATGGCTACACCTTC. It specifies CAGRDRHYGYTF.